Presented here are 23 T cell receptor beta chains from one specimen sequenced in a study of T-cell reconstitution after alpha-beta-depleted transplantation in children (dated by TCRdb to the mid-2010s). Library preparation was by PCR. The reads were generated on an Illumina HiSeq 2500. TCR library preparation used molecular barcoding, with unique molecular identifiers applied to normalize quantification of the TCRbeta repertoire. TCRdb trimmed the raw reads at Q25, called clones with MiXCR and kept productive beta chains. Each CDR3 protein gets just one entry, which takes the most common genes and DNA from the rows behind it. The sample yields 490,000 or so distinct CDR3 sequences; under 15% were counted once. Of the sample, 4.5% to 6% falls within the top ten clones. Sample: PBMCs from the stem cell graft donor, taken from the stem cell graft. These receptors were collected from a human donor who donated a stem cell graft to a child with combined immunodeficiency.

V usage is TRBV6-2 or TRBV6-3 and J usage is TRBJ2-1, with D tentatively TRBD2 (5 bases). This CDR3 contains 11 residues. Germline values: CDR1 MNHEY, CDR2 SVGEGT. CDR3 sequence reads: CAIGVSNEQFF. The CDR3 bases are TGTGCGATCGGGGTATCCAATGAGCAGTTCTTC.

Written as DNA, the CDR3 is TGTGCCACCAGAGAGAACCCCTCCTACGAGCAGTACTTC. Translation gives CATRENPSYEQYF. The rearrangement joins TRBV15 to TRBJ2-7; D ambiguous. Deletions cut 6 bases from V and 0 bases from J, with 9 bases between. The germline V gene encodes CDR1 LNHNV and CDR2 YYDKDF (reference sequence). The CDR3 length is 13 residues.

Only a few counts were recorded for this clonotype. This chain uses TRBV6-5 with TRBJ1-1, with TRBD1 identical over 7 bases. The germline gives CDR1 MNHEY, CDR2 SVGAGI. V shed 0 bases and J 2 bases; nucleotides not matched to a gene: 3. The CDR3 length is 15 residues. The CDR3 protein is CASSYSGGTNTEAFF. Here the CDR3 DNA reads TGTGCCAGCAGTTACTCAGGGGGCACAAACACTGAAGCTTTCTTT.

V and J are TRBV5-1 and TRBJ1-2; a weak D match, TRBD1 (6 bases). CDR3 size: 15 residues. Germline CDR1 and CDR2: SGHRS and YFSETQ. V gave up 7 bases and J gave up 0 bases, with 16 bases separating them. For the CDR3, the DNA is TGCGCCAGCTCTCTCAGGACAGCTACTAACTATGGCTACACCTTC. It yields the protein CASSLRTATNYGYTF.

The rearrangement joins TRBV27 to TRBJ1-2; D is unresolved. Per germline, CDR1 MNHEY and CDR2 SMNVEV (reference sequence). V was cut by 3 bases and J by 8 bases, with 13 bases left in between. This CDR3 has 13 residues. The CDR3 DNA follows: TGTGCCAGCAGTTTTGCTCGGAATCTCGGCTACACCTTC. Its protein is CASSFARNLGYTF.

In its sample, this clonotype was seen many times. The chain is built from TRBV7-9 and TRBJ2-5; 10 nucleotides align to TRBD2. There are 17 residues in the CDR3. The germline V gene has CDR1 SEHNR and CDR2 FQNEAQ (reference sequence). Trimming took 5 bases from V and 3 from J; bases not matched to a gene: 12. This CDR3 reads CASSDHSTSGSKETQYF. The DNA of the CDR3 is TGTGCCAGCAGCGACCACTCGACTAGCGGGTCTAAAGAGACCCAGTACTTC.

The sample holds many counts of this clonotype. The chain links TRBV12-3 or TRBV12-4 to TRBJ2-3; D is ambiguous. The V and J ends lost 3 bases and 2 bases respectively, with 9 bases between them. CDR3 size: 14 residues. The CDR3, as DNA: TGTGCCAGCAGTTTCTTGGGCCCCACAGATACGCAGTATTTT. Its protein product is CASSFLGPTDTQYF.

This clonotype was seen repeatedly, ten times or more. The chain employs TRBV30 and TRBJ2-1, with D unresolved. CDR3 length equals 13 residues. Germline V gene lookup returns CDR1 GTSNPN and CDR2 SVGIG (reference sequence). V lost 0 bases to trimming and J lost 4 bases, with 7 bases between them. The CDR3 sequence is CAWSVNSYNEQFF. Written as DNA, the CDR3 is TGTGCCTGGAGTGTAAACAGTTACAATGAGCAGTTCTTC.

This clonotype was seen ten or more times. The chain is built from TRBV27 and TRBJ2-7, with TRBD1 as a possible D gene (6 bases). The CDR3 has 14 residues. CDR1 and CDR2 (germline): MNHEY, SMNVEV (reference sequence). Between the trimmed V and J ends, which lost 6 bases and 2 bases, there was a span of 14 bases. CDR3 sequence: CASSPAGVPYEQYF. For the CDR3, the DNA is TGTGCCAGCAGCCCTGCAGGGGTCCCCTACGAGCAGTACTTC.

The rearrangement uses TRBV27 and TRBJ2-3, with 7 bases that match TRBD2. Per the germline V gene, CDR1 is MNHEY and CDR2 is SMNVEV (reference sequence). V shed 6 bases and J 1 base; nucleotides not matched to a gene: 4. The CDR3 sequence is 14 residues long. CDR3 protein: CASRAGVGTDTQYF. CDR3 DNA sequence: TGTGCCAGCAGGGCGGGAGTGGGCACAGATACGCAGTATTTT.

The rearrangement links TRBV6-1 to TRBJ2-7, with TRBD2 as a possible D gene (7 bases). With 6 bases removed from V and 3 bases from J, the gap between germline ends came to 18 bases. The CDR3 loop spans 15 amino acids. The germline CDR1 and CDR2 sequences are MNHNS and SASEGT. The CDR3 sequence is CASSPGGGGVYEQYF. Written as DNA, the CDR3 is TGTGCCAGCAGCCCCGGAGGGGGGGGCGTCTACGAGCAGTACTTC.

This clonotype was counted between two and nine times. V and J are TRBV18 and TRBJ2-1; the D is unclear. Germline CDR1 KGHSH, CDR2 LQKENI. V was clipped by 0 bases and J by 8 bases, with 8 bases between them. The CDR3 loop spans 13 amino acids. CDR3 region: CASSPPTVDEQFF. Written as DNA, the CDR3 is TGTGCCAGCTCACCACCGACTGTCGATGAGCAGTTCTTC.

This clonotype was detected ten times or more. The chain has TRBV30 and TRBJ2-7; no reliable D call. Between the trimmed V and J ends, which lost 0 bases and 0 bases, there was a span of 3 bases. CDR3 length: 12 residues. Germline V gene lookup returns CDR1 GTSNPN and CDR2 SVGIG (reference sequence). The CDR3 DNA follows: TGTGCCTGGAGTGTAACCTCCTACGAGCAGTACTTC. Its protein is CAWSVTSYEQYF.

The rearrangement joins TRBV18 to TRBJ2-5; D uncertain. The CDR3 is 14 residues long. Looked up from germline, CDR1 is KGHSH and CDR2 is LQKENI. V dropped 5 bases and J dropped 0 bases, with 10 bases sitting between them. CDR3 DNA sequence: TGTGCCAGCTCATCCTTAATGGACCAAGAGACCCAGTACTTC. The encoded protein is CASSSLMDQETQYF.

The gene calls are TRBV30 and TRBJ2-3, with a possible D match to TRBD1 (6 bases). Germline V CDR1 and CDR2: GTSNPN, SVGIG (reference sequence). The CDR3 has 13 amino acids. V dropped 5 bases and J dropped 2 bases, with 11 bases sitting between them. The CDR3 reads CAWGGQNTDTQYF. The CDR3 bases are TGTGCCTGGGGAGGACAGAACACAGATACGCAGTATTTT.

CDR3 in DNA: TGTGCCAGCAGTGTCGGCAGAAACTCCTACGAGCAGTACTTC. Protein: CASSVGRNSYEQYF. This chain links TRBV12-3 or TRBV12-4 with TRBJ2-7; no clear D gene. The CDR3 totals 14 residues. With 5 bases removed from V and 0 bases from J, the gap between germline ends came to 11 bases.

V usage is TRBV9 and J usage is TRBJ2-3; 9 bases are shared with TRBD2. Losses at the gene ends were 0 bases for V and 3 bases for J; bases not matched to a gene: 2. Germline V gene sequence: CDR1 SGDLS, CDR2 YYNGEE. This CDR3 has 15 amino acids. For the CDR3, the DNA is TGTGCCAGCAGCGTAGTTAGCGGGAGAACAGATACGCAGTATTTT. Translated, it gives CASSVVSGRTDTQYF.

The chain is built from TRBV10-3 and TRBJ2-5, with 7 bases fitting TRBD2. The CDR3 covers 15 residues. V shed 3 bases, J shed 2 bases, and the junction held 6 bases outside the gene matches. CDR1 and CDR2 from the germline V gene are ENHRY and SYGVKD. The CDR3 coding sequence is TGTGCCATCAGTGAAGGGCCTAGCGGACAAGAGACCCAGTACTTC. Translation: CAISEGPSGQETQYF.

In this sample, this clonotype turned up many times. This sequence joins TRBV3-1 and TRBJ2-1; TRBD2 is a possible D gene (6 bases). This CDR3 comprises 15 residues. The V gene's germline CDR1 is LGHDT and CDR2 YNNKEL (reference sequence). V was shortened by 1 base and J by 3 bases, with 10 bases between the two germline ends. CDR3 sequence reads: CASSQGSGDYNEQFF. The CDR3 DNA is TGTGCCAGCAGCCAAGGTAGCGGAGACTACAATGAGCAGTTCTTC.

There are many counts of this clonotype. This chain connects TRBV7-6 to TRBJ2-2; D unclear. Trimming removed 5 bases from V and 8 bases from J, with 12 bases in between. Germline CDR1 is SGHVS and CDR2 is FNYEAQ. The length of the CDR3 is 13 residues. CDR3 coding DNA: TGTGCCAGCAGCCCGATTTCCTCTGGGGAGCTGTTTTTT. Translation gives CASSPISSGELFF.

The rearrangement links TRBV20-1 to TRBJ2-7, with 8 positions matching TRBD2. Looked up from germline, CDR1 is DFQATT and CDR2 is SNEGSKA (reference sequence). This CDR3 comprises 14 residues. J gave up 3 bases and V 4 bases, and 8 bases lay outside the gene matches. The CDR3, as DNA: TGCAGTGCTATCCTAGCGGGCGGGATCTACGAGCAGTACTTC. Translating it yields CSAILAGGIYEQYF.

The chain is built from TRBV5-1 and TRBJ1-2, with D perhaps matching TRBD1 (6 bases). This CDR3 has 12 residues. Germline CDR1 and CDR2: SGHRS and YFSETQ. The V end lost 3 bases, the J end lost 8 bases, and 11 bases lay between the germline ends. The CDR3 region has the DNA TGCGCCAGCAGCTCCTCCGGGGGCGGCTACACCTTC. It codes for CASSSSGGGYTF.

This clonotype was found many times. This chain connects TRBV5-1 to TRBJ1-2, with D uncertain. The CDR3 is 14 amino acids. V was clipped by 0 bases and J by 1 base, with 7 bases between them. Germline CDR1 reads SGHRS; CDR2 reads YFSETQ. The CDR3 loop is CASSLVQNNYGYTF. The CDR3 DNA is TGCGCCAGCAGCTTGGTTCAGAATAACTATGGCTACACCTTC.